These T cell receptor beta chains were read from a single sample in a study of cytomegalovirus exposure and HLA in healthy donors. Libraries were prepared by immunoSEQ multiplex PCR; TCRdb keeps only in-frame clonotypes and omits some of them. In the table there are 200,000 to 250,000 clones, about nine tenths of which are singletons. Sequences were obtained from PBMCs. All receptors come from a woman aged 18-35 years in good health and CMV-seropositive. Each CDR3 is given with its conserved first and last residue. A D gene is named only where the DNA matches it firmly. Size tells how often a clone was seen (once, few, many) or the class of an expanded clone, and some rows leave it out.

v_gene: TRBV2
j_gene: TRBJ1-1
d_gene: TRBD1
abundance: NA
CDR3nt: TGTGCCAGCAGGGGGACAGAGAACACTGAAGCTTTCTTT
CDR3aa: CASRGTENTEAFF

v_gene: TRBV18
j_gene: TRBJ2-2
d_gene: NA
abundance: NA
CDR3nt: TGTGCCAGCTCACTACAGAACACCGGGGAGCTGTTTTTT
CDR3aa: CASSLQNTGELFF

v_gene: TRBV29-1
j_gene: TRBJ2-3
d_gene: TRBD1
abundance: NA
CDR3nt: TGCAGCGCGCCAGGACAGGCCCCAGGGGATACGCAGTATTTT
CDR3aa: CSAPGQAPGDTQYF

v_gene: TRBV11-3
j_gene: TRBJ2-3
d_gene: NA
abundance: NA
CDR3nt: TGTGCCAGTGGGTTCGGGGGGCCCACAGATACGCAGTATTTT
CDR3aa: CASGFGGPTDTQYF

v_gene: TRBV30
j_gene: TRBJ2-7
d_gene: TRBD2
abundance: NA
CDR3nt: TGTGCCTGGAGTGTAGCGGGAGCCATTTCAGAAGAGCAGTACTTC
CDR3aa: CAWSVAGAISEEQYF

v_gene: TRBV5-6
j_gene: TRBJ2-7
d_gene: TRBD2
abundance: NA
CDR3nt: TGTGCCAGCAGCTTGGACCCTAGCGGGAGCTACGAGCAGTACTTC
CDR3aa: CASSLDPSGSYEQYF

v_gene: TRBV7-3
j_gene: TRBJ1-1
d_gene: NA
abundance: NA
CDR3nt: TGTGCCAGCAGCACACAGGGAACTGAAGCTTTCTTT
CDR3aa: CASSTQGTEAFF

v_gene: TRBV9
j_gene: TRBJ2-7
d_gene: NA
abundance: NA
CDR3nt: TGTGCCAGCATCCCTAAACTAGCAGCCGGCTCCTACGAGCAGTACTTC
CDR3aa: CASIPKLAAGSYEQYF

v_gene: TRBV19
j_gene: TRBJ1-2
d_gene: TRBD1
abundance: NA
CDR3nt: TGTGCCAGTAGCCTTAGAGAGGACAGGGGTTATGGCTACACCTTC
CDR3aa: CASSLREDRGYGYTF

v_gene: TRBV6-5
j_gene: TRBJ1-1
d_gene: TRBD1
abundance: NA
CDR3nt: TGTGCCAGCAGTTACTACAGGACAGGGGACACTGAAGCTTTCTTT
CDR3aa: CASSYYRTGDTEAFF

v_gene: TRBV9
j_gene: TRBJ1-2
d_gene: NA
abundance: NA
CDR3nt: TGTGCCAGCAGCGCCTCGCATTCTACCTATGGCTACACCTTC
CDR3aa: CASSASHSTYGYTF

v_gene: TRBV30
j_gene: TRBJ1-2
d_gene: TRBD1
abundance: NA
CDR3nt: TGTGCCTGGAGCGCCTCCTTAGGGGGCAACTATGGCTACACCTTC
CDR3aa: CAWSASLGGNYGYTF

v_gene: TRBV27
j_gene: TRBJ2-1
d_gene: NA
abundance: NA
CDR3nt: TGTGCCAGCAGTTTAAGAGGGTTGGGGAATGAGCAGTTCTTC
CDR3aa: CASSLRGLGNEQFF

v_gene: TRBV5-1
j_gene: TRBJ2-2
d_gene: TRBD2
abundance: NA
CDR3nt: TGCGCCAGCAGCTTACCGGGAGGGGACACCGGGGAGCTGTTTTTT
CDR3aa: CASSLPGGDTGELFF

v_gene: TRBV6-5
j_gene: TRBJ2-7
d_gene: TRBD1
abundance: NA
CDR3nt: TGTGCCAGCAACCCCTCAGCCAGGGGGCCCCATCAGTACTTC
CDR3aa: CASNPSARGPHQYF

v_gene: TRBV4-2
j_gene: TRBJ1-5
d_gene: NA
abundance: NA
CDR3nt: TGTGCCAGCAGCCAAATGGTGGGGGGGAATCAGCCCCAGCATTTT
CDR3aa: CASSQMVGGNQPQHF

v_gene: TRBV27
j_gene: TRBJ2-2
d_gene: TRBD2
abundance: NA
CDR3nt: TGTGCCAGCAGTTTCCTAGCGGGAGCGAACACCGGGGAGCTGTTTTTT
CDR3aa: CASSFLAGANTGELFF

v_gene: TRBV4-1
j_gene: TRBJ2-7
d_gene: TRBD2
abundance: NA
CDR3nt: TGCGCCAGCAGCCAAGATAGGGCTAGCGGGCGCCATCAGTACTTC
CDR3aa: CASSQDRASGRHQYF

v_gene: TRBV2
j_gene: TRBJ2-7
d_gene: TRBD2
abundance: NA
CDR3nt: TGTGCCAGCAGTGAAGAGGCGGGAGGGCCGTTCTACGAGCAGTACTTC
CDR3aa: CASSEEAGGPFYEQYF

v_gene: TRBV5-1
j_gene: TRBJ1-5
d_gene: TRBD1
abundance: NA
CDR3nt: TGCGCCAGCAGCTTTGAGACAGGGGGCGCTTTGGGCAATCAGCCCCAGCATTTT
CDR3aa: CASSFETGGALGNQPQHF

v_gene: TRBV4-2
j_gene: TRBJ2-7
d_gene: NA
abundance: once
CDR3nt: TGTGCCAGCAGCCCTCTCCTGCTAGCGCCTAGCTCCTACGAGCAGTACTTC
CDR3aa: CASSPLLLAPSSYEQYF

v_gene: TRBV11-2
j_gene: TRBJ2-3
d_gene: TRBD2
abundance: NA
CDR3nt: TGTGCCAGCGCCCAGAGAGCGGGAGTGTCAGATACGCAGTATTTT
CDR3aa: CASAQRAGVSDTQYF

v_gene: TRBV5-4
j_gene: TRBJ1-3
d_gene: TRBD1
abundance: NA
CDR3nt: TGTGCCAGCAGCTGGCGGGACAGGGAGAGTGGAAACACCATATATTTT
CDR3aa: CASSWRDRESGNTIYF

v_gene: TRBV4-1
j_gene: TRBJ1-1
d_gene: NA
abundance: few
CDR3nt: TGCGCCAGCAGCCAAGAGGCCGCTCGCGACAGGAACACTGAAGCTTTCTTT
CDR3aa: CASSQEAARDRNTEAFF

v_gene: TRBV27
j_gene: TRBJ2-3
d_gene: NA
abundance: NA
CDR3nt: TGTGCCAGCAGTTACCTACCGGAGGGGACAGATACGCAGTATTTT
CDR3aa: CASSYLPEGTDTQYF

v_gene: TRBV4-1
j_gene: TRBJ2-7
d_gene: NA
abundance: NA
CDR3nt: TGCGCCAGCAGCCAAGGGACTTTAGAGGTCGAGCAGTACTTC
CDR3aa: CASSQGTLEVEQYF

v_gene: TRBV29-1
j_gene: TRBJ2-7
d_gene: NA
abundance: NA
CDR3nt: TGCAGCGTTGAATTCGGGGAAACAGGACAGTACGAGCAGTACTTC
CDR3aa: CSVEFGETGQYEQYF

v_gene: TRBV13
j_gene: TRBJ2-3
d_gene: TRBD2
abundance: NA
CDR3nt: TGTGCCAGCAGCGAAGCGGGGAGTAGCACAGATACGCAGTATTTT
CDR3aa: CASSEAGSSTDTQYF

v_gene: TRBV5-1
j_gene: TRBJ2-7
d_gene: NA
abundance: few
CDR3nt: TGCGCCAGCAGCTTAGGACAGCGCTACGAGCAGTACTTC
CDR3aa: CASSLGQRYEQYF

v_gene: TRBV5-1
j_gene: TRBJ2-7
d_gene: NA
abundance: few
CDR3nt: TGCGCCAGCAGCTCGACGACAGGCAGCTCCTACGAGCAGTACTTC
CDR3aa: CASSSTTGSSYEQYF

v_gene: TRBV7-9
j_gene: TRBJ1-5
d_gene: NA
abundance: NA
CDR3nt: TGTGCCAGGGGACTCGATAGCAATCAGCCCCAGCATTTT
CDR3aa: CARGLDSNQPQHF

v_gene: TRBV5-1
j_gene: TRBJ2-2
d_gene: NA
abundance: NA
CDR3nt: TGCGCCAGCAGCCTGGCTGGAAGCGGGTCGAACACCGGGGAGCTGTTTTTT
CDR3aa: CASSLAGSGSNTGELFF

v_gene: TRBV7-8
j_gene: TRBJ1-2
d_gene: NA
abundance: NA
CDR3nt: TGTGCCAGCAGCTCCCGGACAAGGGCGGAAGGCTACACCTTC
CDR3aa: CASSSRTRAEGYTF

v_gene: TRBV4-2
j_gene: TRBJ2-1
d_gene: NA
abundance: once
CDR3nt: TGTGCCAGCAGCCAAGATAGGACAGTTAATGAGCAGTTCTTC
CDR3aa: CASSQDRTVNEQFF

v_gene: TRBV5-1
j_gene: TRBJ2-5
d_gene: NA
abundance: NA
CDR3nt: TGCGCCAGCAGCACGGGGAGACCACAAGAGACCCAGTACTTC
CDR3aa: CASSTGRPQETQYF

v_gene: TRBV27
j_gene: TRBJ2-2
d_gene: NA
abundance: NA
CDR3nt: TGTGCCAGCAGTTTCTCGACAGGCTCGAAGAACACCGGGGAGCTGTTTTTT
CDR3aa: CASSFSTGSKNTGELFF

v_gene: TRBV19
j_gene: TRBJ2-6
d_gene: NA
abundance: NA
CDR3nt: TGTGCCAGCCTAAACTCTGGGGCCAACGTCCTGACTTTC
CDR3aa: CASLNSGANVLTF